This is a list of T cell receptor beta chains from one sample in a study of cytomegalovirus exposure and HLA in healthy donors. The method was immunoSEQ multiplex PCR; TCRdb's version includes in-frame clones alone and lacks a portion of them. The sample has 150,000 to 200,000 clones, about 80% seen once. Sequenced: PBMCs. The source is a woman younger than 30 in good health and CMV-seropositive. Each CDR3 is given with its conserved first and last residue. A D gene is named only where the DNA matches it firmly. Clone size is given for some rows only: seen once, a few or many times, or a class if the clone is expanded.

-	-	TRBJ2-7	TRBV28	CASSLGRDHYEQYF	TGTGCCAGCAGTTTGGGCAGGGATCACTACGAGCAGTACTTC
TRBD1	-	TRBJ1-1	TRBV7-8	CASSLATGGLNTEAFF	TGTGCCAGCAGCTTAGCCACAGGGGGCCTGAACACTGAAGCTTTCTTT
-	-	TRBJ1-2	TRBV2	CASSEGQAYGYTF	TGTGCCAGCAGTGAAGGACAGGCCTATGGCTACACCTTC
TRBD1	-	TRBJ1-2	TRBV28	CASSLLVGTGLSF	TGTGCCAGCAGTTTATTGGTGGGGACAGGTCTCTCCTTC
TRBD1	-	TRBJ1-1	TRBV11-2	CASSSLTGGTEAFF	TGTGCCAGCAGCTCCCTCACAGGGGGCACTGAAGCTTTCTTT
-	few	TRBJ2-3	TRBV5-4	CASSSGGAGGTDTQYF	TGTGCCAGCAGCTCGGGGGGGGCAGGGGGGACAGATACGCAGTATTTT
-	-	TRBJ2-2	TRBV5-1	CASEKGRTGELFF	TGCGCCAGCGAGAAGGGGCGCACCGGGGAGCTGTTTTTT
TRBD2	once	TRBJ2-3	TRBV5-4	CASSLFVAGGSTDTQYF	TGTGCCAGCAGCTTATTTGTAGCGGGGGGCTCCACAGATACGCAGTATTTT
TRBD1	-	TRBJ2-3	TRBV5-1	CASEARGQPRTDTQYF	TGCGCCAGCGAGGCAAGGGGGCAGCCCCGCACAGATACGCAGTATTTT
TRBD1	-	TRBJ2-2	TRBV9	CASSVTGGPGELFF	TGTGCCAGCAGCGTTACAGGGGGCCCCGGGGAGCTGTTTTTT
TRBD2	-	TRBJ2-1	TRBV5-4	CASSRGGVDYNEQFF	TGTGCCAGCAGCCGGGGGGGAGTAGATTACAATGAGCAGTTCTTC
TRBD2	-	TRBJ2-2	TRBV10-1	CASRKAGLAGGPGELFF	TGCGCCAGCAGGAAGGCGGGGCTAGCGGGGGGGCCAGGGGAGCTGTTTTTT
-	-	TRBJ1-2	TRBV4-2	CASSPEGGPAGYGYTF	TGTGCCAGCAGCCCCGAGGGGGGGCCCGCGGGCTATGGCTACACCTTC
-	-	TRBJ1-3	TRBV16	CASSQYLRANTIYF	TGTGCCAGCAGCCAATATCTCCGAGCAAACACCATATATTTT
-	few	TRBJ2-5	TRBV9	CASSPRKGGWETQYF	TGTGCCAGCAGCCCCCGGAAGGGCGGGTGGGAGACCCAGTACTTC
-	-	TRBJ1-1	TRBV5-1	CASTGLANTEAFF	TGCGCCAGCACGGGGTTAGCGAACACTGAAGCTTTCTTT
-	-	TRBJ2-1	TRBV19	CASSSGWEQFF	TGTGCCAGTAGCTCGGGATGGGAGCAGTTCTTC
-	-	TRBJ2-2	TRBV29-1	CSVESHQLHGTGELFF	TGCAGCGTAGAATCTCATCAGTTGCATGGCACCGGGGAGCTGTTTTTT
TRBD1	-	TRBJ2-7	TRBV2	CASRLGQGFYEQYF	TGTGCCAGCAGATTGGGACAGGGGTTTTACGAGCAGTACTTC
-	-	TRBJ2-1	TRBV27	CASSRVWAHEQFF	TGTGCCAGCAGTCGCGTGTGGGCGCATGAGCAGTTCTTC
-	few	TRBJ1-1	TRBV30	CAWSPTGLMNTEAFF	TGTGCCTGGAGTCCTACAGGGCTGATGAACACTGAAGCTTTCTTT
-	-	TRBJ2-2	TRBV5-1	CASSLGGDTGELFF	TGCGCCAGCAGCTTGGGAGGAGACACCGGGGAGCTGTTTTTT
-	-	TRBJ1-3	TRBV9	CASSVEGGAFSGNTIYF	TGTGCCAGCAGCGTAGAGGGGGGGGCCTTCTCTGGAAACACCATATATTTT
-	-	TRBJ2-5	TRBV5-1	CASSALWGGETQYF	TGCGCCAGCAGCGCCTTATGGGGAGGAGAGACCCAGTACTTC
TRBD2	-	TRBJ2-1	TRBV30	CAWSVRVGAGGLREQFF	TGTGCCTGGAGTGTACGTGTCGGAGCGGGGGGGCTGCGTGAGCAGTTCTTC
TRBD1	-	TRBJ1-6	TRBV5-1	CASSPDRDSPLHF	TGCGCCAGCAGCCCCGACAGGGATTCACCCCTCCACTTT
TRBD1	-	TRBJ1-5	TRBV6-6	CASSLQGASQPQHF	TGTGCCAGCAGCTTACAGGGGGCCAGTCAGCCCCAGCATTTT
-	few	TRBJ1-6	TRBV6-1	CASSEKGHTHLHF	TGTGCCAGCAGTGAAAAGGGACATACCCATCTCCACTTT
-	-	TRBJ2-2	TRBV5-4	CASSSARGTNTGELFF	TGTGCCAGCAGTTCCGCGCGGGGTACGAACACCGGGGAGCTGTTTTTT
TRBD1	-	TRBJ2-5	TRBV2	CASSPGTARETQYF	TGTGCCAGCAGCCCCGGGACAGCTCGGGAGACCCAGTACTTC
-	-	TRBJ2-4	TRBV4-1	CASSQGRDTPIKNIQYF	TGCGCCAGCAGCCAAGGCCGGGACACACCAATAAAAAACATTCAGTACTTC
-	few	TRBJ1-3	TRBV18	CASSPYDTIYF	TGTGCCAGCTCACCATATGACACCATATATTTT
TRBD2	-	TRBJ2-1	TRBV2	CASSELAGLFNEQFF	TGTGCCAGCAGTGAGCTAGCGGGGCTCTTCAATGAGCAGTTCTTC
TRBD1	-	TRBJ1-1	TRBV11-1	CASSFLGQGRDGAFF	TGTGCCAGCAGCTTTCTTGGACAGGGGAGGGACGGGGCTTTCTTT
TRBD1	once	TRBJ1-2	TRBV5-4	CASSVDRLGYTF	TGTGCCAGCAGCGTGGACAGGCTTGGCTACACCTTC
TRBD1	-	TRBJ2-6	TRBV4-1	CASSQGPRGRGANGLTF	TGCGCCAGCAGCCAAGGCCCCAGGGGGCGAGGGGCCAACGGCCTGACTTTC
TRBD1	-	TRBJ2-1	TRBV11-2	CASSPTGNEQFF	TGTGCCAGCAGCCCGACAGGGAATGAGCAGTTCTTC
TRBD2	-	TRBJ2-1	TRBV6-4	CASSDDGGAGYNEQFF	TGTGCCAGCAGTGACGACGGGGGGGCGGGCTACAATGAGCAGTTCTTC
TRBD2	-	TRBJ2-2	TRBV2	CASVGEGGTGELFF	TGTGCCAGCGTGGGGGAGGGAGGGACCGGGGAGCTGTTTTTT
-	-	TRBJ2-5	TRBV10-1	CASKQVQETQYF	TGCGCCAGCAAACAGGTCCAGGAGACCCAGTACTTC
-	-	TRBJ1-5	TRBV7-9	CASSLGGYNQPQHF	TGTGCCAGCAGCCTGGGGGGTTATAATCAGCCCCAGCATTTT
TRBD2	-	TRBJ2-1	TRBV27	CASSWSSGGARDEQFF	TGTGCCAGCAGTTGGAGTAGCGGGGGGGCGAGAGATGAGCAGTTCTTC
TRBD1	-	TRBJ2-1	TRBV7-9	CASSSRTGGREQFF	TGTGCCAGCAGCTCTCGGACAGGGGGGAGAGAGCAGTTCTTC
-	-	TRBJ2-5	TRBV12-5	CASGNNLQTLARQETQYF	TGTGCTAGTGGTAACAACCTTCAGACTCTAGCGCGCCAAGAGACCCAGTACTTC
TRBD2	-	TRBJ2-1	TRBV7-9	CASSLRASGQINNEQFF	TGTGCCAGCAGCTTAAGGGCTAGCGGTCAGATAAACAATGAGCAGTTCTTC
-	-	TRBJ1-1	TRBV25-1	CASSARENTEAFF	TGTGCCAGCAGTGCCAGGGAGAACACTGAAGCTTTCTTT
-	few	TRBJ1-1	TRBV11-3	CASSLMGPPNTEAFF	TGTGCCAGCAGCTTGATGGGGCCTCCGAACACTGAAGCTTTCTTT
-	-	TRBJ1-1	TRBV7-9	CASSLAQSNTEAFF	TGTGCCAGCAGCTTAGCGCAGTCGAACACTGAAGCTTTCTTT
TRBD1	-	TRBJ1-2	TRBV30	CAYTQGANYGYTF	TGTGCTTACACACAGGGGGCTAACTATGGCTACACCTTC
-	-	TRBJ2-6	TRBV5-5	CASRRFDGGSGANGLTF	TGTGCCAGCAGAAGGTTCGACGGCGGCTCTGGGGCCAACGGCCTGACTTTC